Presented here are 18 T cell receptor beta chains from one specimen sequenced in a study of cytomegalovirus exposure and HLA in healthy donors. Amplification used 60 Vbeta primers and 13 Jbeta primers. Assay used: immunoSEQ multiplex PCR; TCRdb lists only in-frame clones, some missing. This table holds approximately 100,000 clones, 64% found once. Sequencing input: PBMCs. These TCRs come from a man aged 55 to 69 in good health and CMV-seronegative.

The chain recombines TRBV5-4 with TRBJ1-2; 9 bases are a match to TRBD1. CDR1 is SGHNT and CDR2 is YYREEE in the germline V gene (reference sequence). Losses at the gene ends were 3 bases for V and 8 bases for J; bases not matched to a gene: 14. CDR3 length: 16 amino acids. The CDR3 region has the DNA TGTGCCAGCAGCTCGTCCCGGGACAGGGATGCAAGGGGCTACACCTTC. It translates to CASSSSRDRDARGYTF.

This chain links TRBV30 with TRBJ1-3, with no clear D. Trimming took 5 bases from V and 8 from J, leaving 10 bases between them. This CDR3 region has 11 residues. Germline V gene data show CDR1 as GTSNPN and CDR2 as SVGIG (reference sequence). CDR3 amino acids: CAWGETDTIYF. The CDR3 DNA reads as TGTGCCTGGGGGGAGACGGACACCATATATTTT.

This rearrangement joins TRBV7-6 to TRBJ2-7; tentative D call: TRBD1 (5 bases). Germline CDR1 reads SGHVS; CDR2 reads FNYEAQ. The V and J ends lost 5 bases and 0 bases respectively, with 17 bases between them. This CDR3 comprises 16 residues. CDR3 protein: CASSTPQGVVSYEQYF. The DNA for the CDR3 is TGTGCCAGCAGCACCCCTCAGGGTGTAGTCTCCTACGAGCAGTACTTC.

The V and J genes are TRBV18 and TRBJ2-1; the D gene is possibly TRBD1 (6 bases). V was pared by 2 bases and J by 6 bases, with 11 bases between. This CDR3 is built from 14 residues. From germline, CDR1 is KGHSH and CDR2 LQKENI. The CDR3 is CASSPGVGGNEQFF. In DNA form, the CDR3 reads TGTGCCAGCTCACCAGGGGTAGGGGGCAATGAGCAGTTCTTC. Full variable domain (rest looked up from reference TRBV18 and TRBJ2-1): NAGVMQNPRHLVRRRGQEARLRCSPMKGHSHVYWYRQLPEEGLKFMVYLQKENIIDESGMPKERFSAEFPKEGPSILRIQQVVRGDSAAYFCASSPGVGGNEQFFGPGTRLTVL.

The table lists this clone with a few counts. The chain combines TRBV6-6 with TRBJ1-1, with D uncertain. Germline-derived CDR1 and CDR2 are MNHNY and SVGAGI (reference sequence). Between the trimmed V and J ends, which lost 4 bases and 10 bases, there was a span of 7 bases. The CDR3 totals 10 residues. CDR3 nucleotide sequence: TGTGCCAGCAGTTTAGCCCCAGCTTTCTTT. This gives the protein CASSLAPAFF.

This clone was detected a few times. The chain uses TRBV2 and TRBJ2-7; 10 bases are a match to TRBD1. Germline values: CDR1 SNHLY, CDR2 FYNNEI. Trimming took 3 bases from V and 5 from J; bases not matched to a gene: 4. CDR3 size: 14 residues. The CDR3 loop reads CASSDRTGGDEQYF. In DNA, the CDR3 is TGTGCCAGCAGTGACCGGACAGGGGGGGACGAGCAGTACTTC.

The chain combines TRBV7-8 with TRBJ1-5; D may be TRBD1 (6 bases). V was cut by 5 bases and J by 5 bases, with 22 bases left in between. This CDR3 has 17 amino acids. Germline CDR1 reads SGHVS; CDR2 reads FQNEAQ. The CDR3 region is CASSTRPTGTQDQPQHF. The CDR3 DNA follows: TGTGCCAGCAGCACACGCCCGACGGGGACACAGGATCAGCCCCAGCATTTT.

This clone is a singleton in its sample. This rearrangement joins TRBV7-6 to TRBJ2-7; TRBD1 aligns across 10 bases. Per germline, CDR1 SGHVS and CDR2 FNYEAQ. There are 16 residues in the CDR3. Germline trimming cut 4 bases from V and 5 bases from J; bases unmatched to any gene: 11. The CDR3 sequence is CASSSTRDRGYHEQYF. In nucleotides, the CDR3 is TGTGCCAGCAGCTCAACCCGGGACAGGGGTTACCACGAGCAGTACTTC.

This clone was recorded a few times. The chain uses TRBV7-9 and TRBJ1-2; D gene unclear. The length of the CDR3 is 14 residues. With 5 bases removed from V and 4 bases from J, the gap between germline ends came to 14 bases. CDR1 and CDR2 from the germline V gene are SEHNR and FQNEAQ (reference sequence). CDR3 amino acids: CASSTTARGYGYTF. The CDR3 DNA sequence: TGTGCCAGCAGCACCACCGCGAGAGGCTATGGCTACACCTTC.

This clone was detected a few times. This rearrangement joins TRBV5-1 to TRBJ2-1, with 10 bases lining up with TRBD1. Trimming cost V 4 bases and J 3 bases; bases outside gene matches: 4. Per germline, CDR1 SGHRS and CDR2 YFSETQ. The CDR3 is 15 amino acids. CDR3 DNA sequence: TGCGCCAGCAGCGAGACAGGGGGCGACTACAATGAGCAGTTCTTC. The encoded protein is CASSETGGDYNEQFF.

The chain links TRBV9 to TRBJ2-7, with 11 bases matching TRBD2. This CDR3 is built from 16 residues. The V and J ends lost 0 bases and 4 bases, in that order; junction bases with no gene match: 6. Germline CDR1 SGDLS, CDR2 YYNGEE. The CDR3 bases are TGTGCCAGCAGCGTAGGAGTAGCGGGAGGGCCATACGAGCAGTACTTC. This gives the protein CASSVGVAGGPYEQYF. The full variable domain, completed using reference TRBV9 and TRBJ2-7, is DSGVTQTPKHLITATGQRVTLRCSPRSGDLSVYWYQQSLDQGLQFLIQYYNGEERAKGNILERFSAQQFPDLHSELNLSSLELGDSALYFCASSVGVAGGPYEQYFGPGTRLTVT.

The chain joins TRBV5-1 to TRBJ2-1; 8 bases line up with TRBD1. This CDR3 contains 13 residues. After removal of 3 bases from V and 6 bases from J, the junction contained 2 bases not matched to a gene. The V gene's germline CDR1 is SGHRS and CDR2 YFSETQ. CDR3 sequence (DNA): TGCGCCAGCAGCTGGACAGGGAGCAATGAGCAGTTCTTC. Protein product: CASSWTGSNEQFF.

This rearrangement joins TRBV25-1 to TRBJ1-6; D unclear. The V and J ends lost 10 bases and 6 bases respectively, with 19 bases between them. The CDR3 is 15 amino acids. Germline CDR1 is MGHDK and CDR2 is SYGVNS. CDR3 DNA: TGTGCCACTTCGAAGGGAGAAACTTTTAATTCACCCCTCCACTTT. Protein: CATSKGETFNSPLHF.

This clone was picked up one time. The chain is built from TRBV28 and TRBJ2-5; 9 bases map to TRBD1. The assigned J gene may be wrong: the sequence end matches TRBJ2-7 better. The CDR3 is 16 amino acids. Germline lookup yields CDR1 MDHEN and CDR2 SYDVKM. Here the CDR3 DNA reads TGTGCCAGCAGCCTTTTTGATGGGACAGGGCGGCGCGAGCAGTACTTC. This gives the protein CASSLFDGTGRREQYF.

A single count supports this clone. Other DNA sequences of this sample code for an identical CDR3. The gene calls are TRBV6-1 and TRBJ2-1; no reliable D call. Trimming removed 1 base at V and 6 bases at J, with 16 bases between. The CDR3 has 16 amino acids. Germline loops: CDR1 MNHNS, CDR2 SASEGT. CDR3 coding DNA: TGTGCCAGCAGTGAAGGCGAGTTTTTTCCCACCAATGAGCAGTTCTTC. Translation gives CASSEGEFFPTNEQFF.

This chain links TRBV9 with TRBJ1-1, with 7 bases identical to TRBD1. V lost 2 bases, J lost 5 bases, and 6 bases stayed unmatched. Germline CDR1 SGDLS, CDR2 YYNGEE. The CDR3 spans 14 residues. CDR3 sequence reads: CASSVDRERTEAFF. In DNA, the CDR3 is TGTGCCAGCAGCGTCGACAGGGAGAGGACTGAAGCTTTCTTT. The variable domain in full, with the rest retrieved from reference TRBV9 and TRBJ1-1, is DSGVTQTPKHLITATGQRVTLRCSPRSGDLSVYWYQQSLDQGLQFLIQYYNGEERAKGNILERFSAQQFPDLHSELNLSSLELGDSALYFCASSVDRERTEAFFGQGTRLTVV.

This clone was detected a few times. The chain carries TRBV4-2 and TRBJ2-1; the match to TRBD2 covers 10 bases. The ends lost 8 bases at V and 6 bases at J; junction bases unmatched: 4. The CDR3 runs 13 residues. The germline CDR1 and CDR2 sequences are LGHNA and YNFKEQ. The CDR3 loop reads CASGTSAINEQFF. The DNA of the CDR3 is TGTGCCAGCGGGACTAGCGCAATCAATGAGCAGTTCTTC.

In DNA, the CDR3 is TGCGCCAGCAGCTTGGCCCCAGGAGGAGACATTCAGTACTTC. It is translated as CASSLAPGGDIQYF. V is TRBV5-1 and J is TRBJ2-4; tentatively, D is TRBD2 (5 bases). Trimming shortened V by 0 bases and J by 8 bases, and 12 bases separated the two germline ends. Germline V gene lookup returns CDR1 SGHRS and CDR2 YFSETQ. This CDR3 is built from 14 residues.